This TCR beta chain was captured in a study of cytomegalovirus exposure and HLA in healthy donors. This PCR relied on a set of 60 Vbeta primers and 13 Jbeta primers. Repertoires were generated with immunoSEQ multiplex PCR, while TCRdb's copy carries only in-frame clones and drops some. The data show 70,000 to 95,000 clones, 75% seen once. Losses at the gene ends were 9 bases for V and 2 bases for J; bases not matched to a gene: 16. The CDR3 loop spans 17 amino acids. Germline CDR1 and CDR2: LNHNV and YYDKDF (reference sequence). The receptor comes from a man between 40 and 49 years old in good health and CMV-seronegative. The rearrangement uses TRBV15 and TRBJ2-3, with 8 bases lining up with TRBD1. The sample comprised PBMCs. The CDR3 is CATKRRGDRSSTDTQYF. In nucleotides, the CDR3 is TGTGCCACGAAGAGGCGAGGGGACAGGAGCTCCACAGATACGCAGTATTTT.